Listed below are T cell receptor beta chains from one sample, sequenced in a study of identical twins. TCRdb re-called the 5' RACE reads with MiXCR, one entry per CDR3 protein. The sample lists around 220,000 distinct CDR3 sequences; roughly a tenth were seen once. Sequencing was done on a sample of memory T cells sorted from blood. The origin of the receptors is a man in his fifties or sixties in good health. CDR3s include the opening cysteine and the closing phenylalanine or tryptophan. Fields, in order: V gene, D gene, J gene, clone size, CDR3 DNA, CDR3 protein. A D gene is named only where the DNA matches it firmly. Clone size is shown for a subset of rows, as once, few, many or a class of expanded clone.

TRBV29-1	-	TRBJ1-1	many	TGCAGCGTTGTATCCCAGGGGATGAACACTGAAGCTTTCTTT	CSVVSQGMNTEAFF
TRBV6-1	-	TRBJ2-2	-	TGTGCCAGCAGTGGACTACAGAACACCGGGGAGCTGTTTTTT	CASSGLQNTGELFF
TRBV12-3/TRBV12-4	-	TRBJ2-2	many	TGTGCCAGCAGACAAACAGGATTCAACACCGGGGAGCTGTTTTTT	CASRQTGFNTGELFF
TRBV5-1	-	TRBJ2-7	few	TGCGCCAGCAGCTTCGGGACACTTATTACAAGCTCCTACGAGCAGTACTTC	CASSFGTLITSSYEQYF
TRBV5-1	TRBD1	TRBJ2-1	many	TGCGCCAGCAGCCAGGCTGCAGGGGGCCCCTACAATGAGCAGTTCTTC	CASSQAAGGPYNEQFF
TRBV3-1	-	TRBJ2-2	many	TGTGCCAGCGGCAACCCGGTAGGCCTCGGGCAGAACACCGGGGAGCTGTTTTTT	CASGNPVGLGQNTGELFF
TRBV4-1	TRBD2	TRBJ2-1	many	TGCGCCAGCAGCCTCGGACGGACTAGAGCCTCCTACAATGAGCAGTTCTTC	CASSLGRTRASYNEQFF
TRBV18	-	TRBJ1-6	-	TGTGCCAGCTCACCTGATTGGAACAGAAATTCACCCCTCCACTTT	CASSPDWNRNSPLHF
TRBV10-3	-	TRBJ2-5	-	TGTGCCATCTACGACCCAGGCGGCCAAAGGGCCCAGTACTTC	CAIYDPGGQRAQYF
TRBV5-1	-	TRBJ2-7	-	TGCGCCCACATATGTTACGAGCAGTACTTC	CAHICYEQYF
TRBV20-1	-	TRBJ2-1	-	TGCAGTGCTAGATGGGTGACCTACAATGAGCAGTTCTTC	CSARWVTYNEQFF
TRBV11-3	-	TRBJ2-1	few	TGTGCCAGCAGCTTAGGACATCCCAATGAGCAGTTCTTC	CASSLGHPNEQFF
TRBV5-6	TRBD2	TRBJ2-2	many	TGTGCCAGCCTCTCCGGGGGGACCGGGGAGCTGTTTTTT	CASLSGGTGELFF
TRBV28	TRBD1	TRBJ2-7	-	TGTGCCAGCAGTTTTTGGACCGGGACAGGGGGCACGAGGGAGCAGTACTTC	CASSFWTGTGGTREQYF
TRBV4-1	-	TRBJ1-2	many	TGCGCCAGCAGCCAAGTTGCCAGCTATGGCTACACCTTC	CASSQVASYGYTF
TRBV7-3	-	TRBJ2-3	-	TGTGCCAGCAGCTTAAACGGGCTAGGGGCAGATACGCAGTATTTT	CASSLNGLGADTQYF
TRBV5-6	TRBD2	TRBJ2-1	many	TGTGCCAGCATCATTAGCGGGTCAAGCTCCTACAATGAGCAGTTCTTC	CASIISGSSSYNEQFF
TRBV20-1	-	TRBJ1-5	-	TGCAGTGCTAGACGTCAAAATCAGCCCCAGCATTTT	CSARRQNQPQHF
TRBV12-3/TRBV12-4	-	TRBJ2-1	many	TGTGCCAGCAGTTTAAATAGTGTCGGGACCCTATCCCATGAGCAGTTCTTC	CASSLNSVGTLSHEQFF
TRBV11-2	-	TRBJ1-4	many	TGTGCCAGCAGCTTATTTTCAGGGGAAAAACTGTTTTTT	CASSLFSGEKLFF
TRBV6-5	-	TRBJ2-5	many	TGTGCCACACGGTACTGGCGCGAAGAGACCCAGTACTTC	CATRYWREETQYF
TRBV7-8	TRBD2	TRBJ2-7	many	TGTGCCAGCAGCTTAGATACTAGCGGGAGCTACGAGCAGTACTTC	CASSLDTSGSYEQYF
TRBV19	-	TRBJ2-3	-	TGTGCCAGTAGTCTTCCGGACCGATATACGCAGTATTTT	CASSLPDRYTQYF
TRBV20-1	-	TRBJ1-6	many	TGCAGTGCAAACCGGGACATCAATTCACCCCTCCACTTT	CSANRDINSPLHF
TRBV4-3	TRBD2	TRBJ2-7	many	TGCGCCAGCAGCCGGGGGACTAGCGGCCAAGGGGAGCAGTACTTC	CASSRGTSGQGEQYF
TRBV20-1	TRBD1	TRBJ2-5	-	TGCAGTGCTATCAGGGGGCGAGAGACCCAGTACTTC	CSAIRGRETQYF